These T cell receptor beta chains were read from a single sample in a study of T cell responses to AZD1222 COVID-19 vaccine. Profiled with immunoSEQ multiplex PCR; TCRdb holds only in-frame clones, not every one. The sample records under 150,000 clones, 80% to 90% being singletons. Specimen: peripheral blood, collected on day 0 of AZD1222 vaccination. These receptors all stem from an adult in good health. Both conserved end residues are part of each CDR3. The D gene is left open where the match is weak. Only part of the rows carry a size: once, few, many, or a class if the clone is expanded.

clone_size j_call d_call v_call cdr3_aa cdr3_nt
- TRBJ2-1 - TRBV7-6 CASSLRSQARSYNEQFF TGTGCCAGCAGCCTAAGGTCCCAGGCCCGCTCCTACAATGAGCAGTTCTTC
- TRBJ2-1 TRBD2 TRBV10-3 CAISESTSGSDEQFF TGTGCCATCAGTGAGTCGACTAGCGGGAGCGATGAGCAGTTCTTC
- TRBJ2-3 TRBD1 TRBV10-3 CAISSARQGVRTDTQYF TGTGCCATCAGCTCGGCCCGACAGGGGGTTAGGACAGATACGCAGTATTTT
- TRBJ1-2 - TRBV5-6 CASSLRQESNYGYTF TGTGCCAGCAGCTTGAGGCAAGAATCTAACTATGGCTACACCTTC
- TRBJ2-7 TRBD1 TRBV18 CASLSDRNTSYEQYF TGTGCCAGCTTATCGGACAGGAACACTTCCTACGAGCAGTACTTC
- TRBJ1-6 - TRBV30 CAWAQGVRSPLHF TGTGCCTGGGCCCAGGGTGTACGGTCACCCCTCCACTTT
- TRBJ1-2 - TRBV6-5 CASSPTGSYGYTF TGTGCCAGCAGCCCGACAGGCTCATATGGCTACACCTTC
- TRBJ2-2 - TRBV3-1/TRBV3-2 CASSHGGIGTGELFF TGTGCCAGCAGCCACGGCGGGATCGGCACCGGGGAGCTGTTTTTT
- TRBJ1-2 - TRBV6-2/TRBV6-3 CASSYSRTSMNYGYTF TGTGCCAGCAGTTACTCTAGGACATCTATGAACTATGGCTACACCTTC
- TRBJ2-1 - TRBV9 CASSVDDSYNEQFF TGTGCCAGCAGCGTGGACGATTCCTACAATGAGCAGTTCTTC
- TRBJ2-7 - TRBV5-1 CASSSSLGGSYEQYF TGCGCCAGCAGCTCATCTCTTGGGGGCTCCTACGAGCAGTACTTC
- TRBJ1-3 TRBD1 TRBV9 CASSRRAGTGPGNTIYF TGTGCCAGCAGCAGACGCGCCGGGACAGGGCCTGGAAACACCATATATTTT
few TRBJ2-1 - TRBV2 CASRGQLINEQFF TGTGCCAGCAGGGGCCAGCTAATCAATGAGCAGTTCTTC
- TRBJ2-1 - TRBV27 CASSPTGTNEQFF TGTGCCAGCAGTCCTACAGGGACAAATGAGCAGTTCTTC
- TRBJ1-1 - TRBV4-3 CASSQDAGLGTEAFF TGCGCCAGCAGCCAAGACGCAGGGTTGGGCACTGAAGCTTTCTTT
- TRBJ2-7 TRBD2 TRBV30 CAWDGGLANYEQYF TGTGCCTGGGACGGGGGACTAGCGAATTACGAGCAGTACTTC
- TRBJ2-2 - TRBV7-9 CATSPPQGITGELFF TGTGCCACCTCCCCCCCCCAGGGGATCACCGGGGAGCTGTTTTTT
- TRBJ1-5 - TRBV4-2 CASSQRGRNQPQHF TGTGCCAGCAGCCAAAGGGGGAGGAATCAGCCCCAGCATTTT
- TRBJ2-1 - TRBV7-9 CASSLGSVGSVYNEQFF TGTGCCAGCAGCTTGGGCTCGGTGGGGAGCGTCTACAATGAGCAGTTCTTC
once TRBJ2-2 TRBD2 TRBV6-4 CASSPLAGDTGELFF TGTGCCAGCAGTCCACTAGCGGGAGACACCGGGGAGCTGTTTTTT
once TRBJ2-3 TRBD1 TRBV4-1 CASSQVQGSTDTQYF TGCGCCAGCAGCCAAGTACAGGGGAGCACAGATACGCAGTATTTT
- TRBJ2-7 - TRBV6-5 CASSRAGSQNEQYF TGTGCCAGCAGTCGGGCCGGGAGCCAAAACGAGCAGTACTTC
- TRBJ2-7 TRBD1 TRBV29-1 CSVVGTEGFYEQYF TGCAGCGTTGTCGGGACAGAGGGATTCTACGAGCAGTACTTC
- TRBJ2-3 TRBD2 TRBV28 CASRPGGSADTQYF TGTGCCAGCAGGCCAGGCGGGAGCGCAGATACGCAGTATTTT
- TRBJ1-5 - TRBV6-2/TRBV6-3 CASSDANRGNQPQHF TGTGCCAGCAGTGACGCTAACAGGGGCAATCAGCCCCAGCATTTT
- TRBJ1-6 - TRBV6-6 CASSYSLDGGSPLHF TGTGCCAGCAGTTACTCATTGGATGGAGGTTCACCCCTCCACTTT
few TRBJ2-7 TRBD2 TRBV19 CASSIRTSGSREQYF TGTGCCAGTAGTATTAGGACTAGCGGGAGTCGCGAGCAGTACTTC
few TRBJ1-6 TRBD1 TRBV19 CASSTGQGDNSPLHF TGTGCCAGTAGTACGGGACAGGGGGACAATTCACCCCTCCACTTT
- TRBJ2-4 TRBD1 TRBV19 CASEPTGGANIQYF TGTGCCAGCGAGCCCACAGGGGGCGCAAACATTCAGTACTTC
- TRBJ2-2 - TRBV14 CASSQNSDTGELFF TGTGCCAGCAGCCAAAACTCGGACACCGGGGAGCTGTTTTTT
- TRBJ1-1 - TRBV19 CASSFTGTEAFF TGTGCCAGTAGTTTCACCGGCACTGAAGCTTTCTTT
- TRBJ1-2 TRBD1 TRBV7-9 CASSRGTANYGYTF TGTGCCAGCAGCCGAGGGACAGCCAACTATGGCTACACCTTC
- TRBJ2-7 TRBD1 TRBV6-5 CASRGQVSYEQYF TGTGCCAGCAGGGGACAGGTCTCCTACGAGCAGTACTTC
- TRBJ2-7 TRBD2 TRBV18 CASSPGAAEGLAGNSYEQYF TGTGCCAGCTCACCAGGTGCGGCGGAAGGACTAGCGGGTAACTCCTACGAGCAGTACTTC
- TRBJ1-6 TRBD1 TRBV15 CATSKRDRNSPLHF TGTGCCACCAGCAAGCGGGACAGAAATTCACCCCTCCACTTT
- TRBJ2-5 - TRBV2 CATGLLQETQYF TGTGCCACCGGACTACTACAAGAGACCCAGTACTTC
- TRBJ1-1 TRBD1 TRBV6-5 CASRPGGSGTEAFF TGTGCCAGCAGACCAGGGGGCTCGGGCACTGAAGCTTTCTTT
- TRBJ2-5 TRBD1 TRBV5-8 CASSKTRGRGETQYF TGTGCCAGCAGCAAGACCAGGGGGCGGGGAGAGACCCAGTACTTC
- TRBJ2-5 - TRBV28 CASSKFYRDNRETQYF TGTGCCAGCAGTAAGTTCTACCGGGACAACCGAGAGACCCAGTACTTC
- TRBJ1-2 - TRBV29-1 CSVYGSSEGYTF TGCAGCGTATACGGGTCTTCTGAAGGCTACACCTTC
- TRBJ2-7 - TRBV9 CASSVASSSYEQYF TGTGCCAGCAGCGTAGCTTCTAGTTCCTACGAGCAGTACTTC
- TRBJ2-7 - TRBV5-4 CASSLIGSYEQYF TGTGCCAGCAGCTTGATCGGCTCCTACGAGCAGTACTTC